This T cell receptor (beta chain) comes out of a study of blood T cell repertoires in COVID-19. For the study at large: PBMCs, B-cell-depleted T cells, or T cells were the source of the cDNA or gDNA that made up the material.

The CDR3 has 14 residues. Germline loops: CDR1 LGHDT, CDR2 YNNKEL (reference sequence). V was cut by 7 bases and J by 7 bases, with 16 bases left in between. Under the authors' procedure: Reference gene primer amplification gave nucleated cell count estimates. Libraries were prepared by immunoSEQ multiplex PCR; TCRdb keeps only in-frame clonotypes and omits some of them. The V and J calls and the clone size are those of that table, but D and trimming were determined from the DNA. The profile shows about 180,000 clones, approximately 83% of them singletons. The V and J genes are TRBV3-1 (or the pseudogene TRBV3-2) and TRBJ1-4; weak D call: TRBD1 (6 bases). The TCR was taken from a man over 45 with active or convalescent COVID-19. Sequencing was done on a sample of peripheral blood. The CDR3 bases are TGTGCCAGCAACTTCCAGGGGAGTGGTGAAAAACTGTTTTTT. The encoded protein is CASNFQGSGEKLFF.